A single sample is the source of the 8 T cell receptor beta chains below, sequenced in a study of blood T cell repertoires in COVID-19. The method was immunoSEQ multiplex PCR; TCRdb's version includes in-frame clones alone and lacks a portion of them. Here the sample spans under 300,000 clones, approximately 83% being singletons. Sequencing used peripheral blood. Receptors were obtained from a woman of 80 years or more with acute or convalescent COVID-19.

The chain employs TRBV5-4 and TRBJ1-1; TRBD1 is a possible D gene (5 bases). The V end lost 4 bases, the J end lost 3 bases, and 10 bases lay between the germline ends. Germline V gives CDR1 SGHNT, CDR2 YYREEE (reference sequence). The CDR3 extends over 13 amino acids. For the CDR3, the DNA is TGTGCCAGCAGCCCTTGGGGGGACACTGAAGCTTTCTTT. Protein: CASSPWGDTEAFF.

This chain connects TRBV6-5 to TRBJ1-1; 9 bases agree with TRBD1. The CDR3 sequence is 14 residues long. The germline gives CDR1 MNHEY, CDR2 SVGAGI. V lost 6 bases, J lost 1 base, and 3 bases stayed unmatched. CDR3 amino acids: CASSGQGRNTEAFF. CDR3 coding DNA: TGTGCCAGCAGCGGACAGGGGAGGAACACTGAAGCTTTCTTT.

DNA for the CDR3: TGTGCCAGTAGTATCGCGACAGACTTCTATGGCTACACCTTC. It codes for CASSIATDFYGYTF. The chain joins TRBV19 to TRBJ1-2, with D possibly being TRBD1 (5 bases). From germline, CDR1 is LNHDA and CDR2 SQIVND (reference sequence). The CDR3 has 14 amino acids. V was pared by 3 bases and J by 4 bases, with 12 bases between.

The J gene is TRBJ1-4, the V gene TRBV5-1; unclear D gene. This CDR3 is 13 amino acids long. V lost 0 bases to trimming and J lost 7 bases, with 7 bases between them. Germline lookup yields CDR1 SGHRS and CDR2 YFSETQ. CDR3 nucleotide sequence: TGCGCCAGCAGCTTGGCGCCCGGTGAAAAACTGTTTTTT. It yields the protein CASSLAPGEKLFF.

This clone occurred once. As DNA, the CDR3 is TGTGCCAGCAGTTTACCCCAGGGGGCCGGGGAGCTGTTTTTT. Protein sequence: CASSLPQGAGELFF. The V call is TRBV28, the J call TRBJ2-2; TRBD1 matches 7 bases. The CDR3 is made up of 14 amino acids. Germline V gives CDR1 MDHEN, CDR2 SYDVKM. The ends lost 2 bases at V and 6 bases at J; junction bases unmatched: 3. The full variable domain, rest sourced from reference TRBV28 and TRBJ2-2, is DVKVTQSSRYLVKRTGEKVFLECVQDMDHENMFWYRQDPGLGLRLIYFSYDVKMKEKGDIPEGYSVSREKKERFSLILESASTNQTSMYLCASSLPQGAGELFFGEGSRLTVL.

This chain joins TRBV30 and TRBJ1-5, with 8 bases that match TRBD1. With V trimmed by 0 bases and J by 4 bases, 2 bases remained unmatched. Germline V gene data show CDR1 as GTSNPN and CDR2 as SVGIG (reference sequence). The CDR3 has 14 amino acids. CDR3 bases: TGTGCCTGGAGTGTAACAGGGGGGAATCAGCCCCAGCATTTT. This codes for CAWSVTGGNQPQHF.

The gene calls are TRBV5-5 and TRBJ1-6, with TRBD1 matching 7 bases. V was clipped by 4 bases and J by 9 bases; unmatched bases: 7. CDR3 length: 14 amino acids. CDR1 is SGHKS and CDR2 is YYEKEE in the germline V gene (reference sequence). CDR3 sequence: CASSPDRAVSPLHF. Here the CDR3 DNA reads TGTGCCAGCAGCCCCGACAGGGCGGTTTCACCCCTCCACTTT.

The CDR3 region is CASRKQGLSTDTQYF. The CDR3 coding sequence is TGTGCCAGCAGAAAACAGGGCCTAAGCACAGATACGCAGTATTTT. This chain joins TRBV28 and TRBJ2-3, with D tentatively TRBD1 (6 bases). CDR3 length: 15 amino acids. Trimming took 6 bases from V and 0 from J, leaving 13 bases between them. Germline CDR1 MDHEN, CDR2 SYDVKM. Full variable domain (remainder filled in from reference TRBV28 and TRBJ2-3): DVKVTQSSRYLVKRTGEKVFLECVQDMDHENMFWYRQDPGLGLRLIYFSYDVKMKEKGDIPEGYSVSREKKERFSLILESASTNQTSMYLCASRKQGLSTDTQYFGPGTRLTVL.